What follows are 24 T cell receptor beta chains derived from one specimen sequenced in a study of T cells in Graves' hyperthyroidism and ophthalmopathy. What was amplified from RNA transcripts were TCR beta CDR3 regions. Using the HTBI primer set, a first-round RT-PCR was run on the TCR CDR3. MiXCR was run by TCRdb on the multiplex PCR reads, yielding one entry per CDR3 protein. The sample has more than 300,000 distinct CDR3 sequences; approximately 13% are singletons. Sample: blood. The receptors shown here come from a woman aged 55-69 years with Graves' hyperthyroidism.

The genes are TRBV27 and TRBJ1-2; TRBD1 aligns across 7 bases. The CDR3 is made up of 13 amino acids. CDR1 MNHEY and CDR2 SMNVEV come from the germline V gene (reference sequence). The junction had 4 bases not matched to a gene; V was cut back by 7 bases and J by 2 bases. CDR3 DNA: TGTGCCAGCAAAAAACAGGGGAACTATGGCTACACCTTC. Residues: CASKKQGNYGYTF.

This clonotype was recorded many times. The chain carries TRBV6-1 and TRBJ1-2; TRBD1 matches at 8 bases. The length of the CDR3 is 15 residues. V lost 5 bases to trimming and J lost 2 bases; unmatched junction nucleotides: 7. Germline V gene lookup returns CDR1 MNHNS and CDR2 SASEGT. The CDR3 DNA reads TGTGCCAGCAGTCAGAGGACAGGGCGAAACTATGGCTACACCTTC. This sequence encodes CASSQRTGRNYGYTF.

There are many counts of this clonotype. This chain joins TRBV20-1 and TRBJ2-1, with TRBD2 matching over 11 bases. The CDR3 covers 15 residues. The germline V gene has CDR1 DFQATT and CDR2 SNEGSKA (reference sequence). With 2 bases clipped from V and 3 bases from J, the junction kept 3 bases outside the gene matches. The CDR3 reads CSARSLAGGYNEQFF. The CDR3 nucleotides read TGCAGTGCTAGATCGCTAGCGGGAGGCTACAATGAGCAGTTCTTC.

As for this clonotype: The junction and the germline gene differ at one end; a read error may be behind it. The chain is built from TRBV6-2 or TRBV6-3 and TRBJ1-2, with D possibly TRBD1 on 5 matching bases. This CDR3 region has 16 residues. CDR1 and CDR2 from the germline V gene are MNHEY and SVGEGT. DNA of the CDR3: TGTGCCAGCAGTACGGGGGGTGGATTCGGTCGTTATGTCTACACCTTC. Its translation: CASSTGGGFGRYVYTF.

This chain connects TRBV7-3 to TRBJ2-7; D assignment may be TRBD1 or TRBD2 (5 bases each). CDR1 is SGHTA and CDR2 is FQGTGA in the germline V gene. The V and J ends lost 5 bases and 2 bases respectively, with 13 bases between them. The CDR3 spans 14 residues. DNA of the CDR3: TGTGCCAGCAGCCTCGGGACGGACCCCTACGAGCAGTACTTC. It translates to CASSLGTDPYEQYF.

This clonotype was recorded many times. This rearrangement joins TRBV27 to TRBJ2-5; D call uncertain. The germline V and J ends were trimmed by 5 bases and 5 bases, with 15 bases remaining between them. The CDR3 extends over 14 amino acids. Germline values: CDR1 MNHEY, CDR2 SMNVEV (reference sequence). This CDR3 reads CASSPRVGTETQYF. In DNA, the CDR3 is TGTGCCAGCAGTCCTAGGGTCGGTACGGAGACCCAGTACTTC.

Details on this clonotype: Given a much more abundant clone one base away, this may be a read error. The chain links TRBV11-1 to TRBJ1-1; weak D call: TRBD1 (5 bases). The V end lost 1 base, the J end lost 3 bases, and 12 bases lay between the germline ends. Germline CDR1 SGHAT, CDR2 FQDESV (reference sequence). This CDR3 has 15 amino acids. The CDR3 region is CASSLDRTEDTEAFF. The CDR3 nucleotides are TGTGCCAGCAGCTTAGACAGGACGGAGGACACTGAAGCTTTCTTT.

There are a few counts of this clonotype. The chain recombines TRBV5-1 with TRBJ1-2, with D uncertain. Germline CDR1 reads SGHRS; CDR2 reads YFSETQ. The V gene lost 3 bases and the J gene lost 7 bases, with 13 bases spanning the gap. There are 13 residues in the CDR3. The CDR3 DNA sequence: TGCGCCAGCAGCTACTTCCAAGGAAGTGGCTACACCTTC. Protein: CASSYFQGSGYTF.

This clonotype was counted a few times. The V and J genes are TRBV9 and TRBJ2-3; 8 nucleotides match TRBD2. With V trimmed by 4 bases and J by 1 base, 2 bases remained unmatched. The CDR3 totals 14 residues. Germline V CDR1 and CDR2: SGDLS, YYNGEE. DNA of the CDR3: TGTGCCAGCAGCAGGCGGGAGGGCACAGATACGCAGTATTTT. This gives the protein CASSRREGTDTQYF.

This chain uses TRBV5-1 with TRBJ1-1, with 7 bases identical to TRBD1. The junction had 8 bases not matched to a gene; V was cut back by 7 bases and J by 5 bases. The CDR3 is 13 amino acids. Germline values: CDR1 SGHRS, CDR2 YFSETQ. In DNA form, the CDR3 reads TGCGCCAGCGGGAAACAGGGGAGTACTGAAGCTTTCTTT. It codes for CASGKQGSTEAFF. Supplemented by reference TRBV5-1 and TRBJ1-1, the full variable domain reads KAGVTQTPRYLIKTRGQQVTLSCSPISGHRSVSWYQQTPGQGLQFLFEYFSETQRNKGNFPGRFSGRQFSNSRSEMNVSTLELGDSALYLCASGKQGSTEAFFGQGTRLTVV.

This clonotype appeared a few times. A much larger clone lies one base from this, so it may be a read error. Since the CDR3 does not end with the conserved phenylalanine or tryptophan, this likely comes from a read error. The V and J genes are TRBV27 and TRBJ1-1; D might be TRBD1 (6 bases). The CDR3 totals 14 residues. CDR1 and CDR2 (germline): MNHEY, SMNVEV (reference sequence). Between the trimmed V and J ends, which lost 2 bases and 1 base, there was a span of 8 bases. The DNA of the CDR3 is TGTGCCAGCAGTTTACCGGGACAGAACACTGAAGCTTTCTCT. The encoded protein is CASSLPGQNTEAFS.

This clonotype was detected many times. V and J are TRBV3-1 and TRBJ2-1, with 10 bases identical to TRBD2. The CDR3 consists of 21 residues. Trimming removed 4 bases from V and 5 bases from J; junction bases left unmatched: 23. From germline, CDR1 is LGHDT and CDR2 YNNKEL (reference sequence). This CDR3 reads CASSRFPLEGIGLAANNEQFF. The CDR3 region has the DNA TGTGCCAGCAGCCGGTTCCCATTGGAGGGTATCGGACTAGCGGCTAACAATGAGCAGTTCTTC.

This clonotype was picked up many times. The J gene is TRBJ1-1, the V gene TRBV6-6, with D uncertain. Trimming stripped 0 bases from V and 4 bases from J, with 9 bases between. The germline CDR1 and CDR2 sequences are MNHNY and SVGAGI (reference sequence). The CDR3 is 14 residues long. The CDR3 DNA follows: TGTGCCAGCAGTTACTCGAGGGCTGCCACTGAAGCTTTCTTT. Its translation is CASSYSRAATEAFF.

To note about this clonotype: A much larger clone is a single base away; this may be a read error. The rearrangement links TRBV10-3 to TRBJ2-7, with D possibly being TRBD1 (6 bases). The CDR3 consists of 14 residues. CDR1 and CDR2 from the germline V gene are ENHRY and SYGVKD. CDR3 sequence (DNA): TGTACCATCAGGCAACACAGGGATTCCTACGAGCAGTACTTC. Protein: CTIRQHRDSYEQYF.

Many counts were recorded for this clonotype. J is TRBJ1-2 and V is TRBV28; possible D gene TRBD1, 5 bases. This CDR3 has 16 residues. Trimming cost V 5 bases and J 4 bases, with 20 bases left between them. CDR1 MDHEN and CDR2 SYDVKM come from the germline V gene. The CDR3, as DNA: TGTGCCAGCAGTCCCCCCGTTGCAGGGCGGAGCTATGGCTACACCTTC. This sequence encodes CASSPPVAGRSYGYTF.

This clonotype appeared a few times. The genes are TRBV20-1 and TRBJ2-2, with D uncertain. The V and J ends lost 2 bases and 7 bases respectively, with 11 bases between them. Germline loops: CDR1 DFQATT, CDR2 SNEGSKA (reference sequence). This CDR3 has 13 residues. The CDR3: CSARRVAIGELFF. Here the CDR3 DNA reads TGCAGTGCTAGAAGGGTGGCCATCGGGGAGCTGTTTTTT.

This clonotype was seen only a few times. The conserved phenylalanine or tryptophan normally closing the CDR3 is absent here, so this likely arose from a read error. This CDR3 reads CASSEPGVGPHYEQYL. The CDR3 nucleotides read TGTGCCAGCAGCGAACCGGGGGTTGGCCCTCACTACGAGCAGTACCTC. The chain employs TRBV5-8 and TRBJ2-7; D possibly corresponds to TRBD2 (6 bases). The germline gives CDR1 SGHTS, CDR2 YDEGEE. This CDR3 is 16 amino acids long. Deletions cut 4 bases from V and 3 bases from J, with 20 bases between.

This clonotype appeared many times. The rearrangement joins TRBV28 to TRBJ2-7; D may be TRBD1 or TRBD2 (5 bases each). From germline, CDR1 is MDHEN and CDR2 SYDVKM. CDR3 size: 14 residues. V was trimmed by 7 bases and J by 2 bases, leaving 15 bases between them. As DNA, the CDR3 is TGTGCCAGCAAGAGGGGATCTAACACCTACGAGCAGTACTTC. Protein: CASKRGSNTYEQYF.

The sample holds many counts of this clonotype. The rearrangement links TRBV14 to TRBJ2-7, with TRBD2 identical over 9 bases. Germline V gene data show CDR1 as SGHDN and CDR2 as FVKESK. J lost 2 bases, V lost 3 bases, and 8 bases had no gene match. CDR3 length: 16 amino acids. In nucleotides, the CDR3 is TGTGCCAGCAGCCACCTTAGCGGGAGAGGCCCCTACGAGCAGTACTTC. Its protein product is CASSHLSGRGPYEQYF.

This clonotype was recorded many times. This chain links TRBV5-1 with TRBJ2-2; maybe TRBD1 (5 bases). The CDR3 contains 15 residues. Germline assignment: CDR1 SGHRS and CDR2 YFSETQ. V was cut by 1 base and J by 7 bases, with 14 bases left in between. The CDR3 nucleotides read TGCGCCAGCAGCTTGTATGCAGGGCGAGGCGGGGAGCTGTTTTTT. Translating gives CASSLYAGRGGELFF.

This clonotype has just one count. The chain employs TRBV5-1 and TRBJ1-1; 10 nucleotides line up with TRBD1. The CDR3 spans 14 residues. Unmatched junction bases numbered 3, after V lost 4 bases and J lost 3 bases. Per germline, CDR1 SGHRS and CDR2 YFSETQ. CDR3 in DNA: TGCGCCAGCAGCGGGACAGGGGTGGACACTGAAGCTTTCTTT. Amino acid sequence: CASSGTGVDTEAFF.

The chain links TRBV6-6 to TRBJ2-6; D gene uncertain. V was shortened by 0 bases and J by 4 bases, with 7 bases between the two germline ends. The CDR3 has 15 residues. From germline, CDR1 is MNHNY and CDR2 SVGAGI (reference sequence). The CDR3 sequence: CASSYSWRGANVLTF. In nucleotides, the CDR3 is TGTGCCAGCAGTTACTCGTGGCGGGGGGCCAACGTCCTGACTTTC.

In its sample, this clonotype was seen many times. V and J are TRBV2 and TRBJ1-5; D unclear. Germline V lookup: CDR1 SNHLY, CDR2 FYNNEI. CDR3 length equals 12 residues. V lost 8 bases and J lost 0, with 5 bases in between. The chain's CDR3 is CASGFSNQPQHF. As DNA, the CDR3 is TGTGCCAGCGGTTTTAGCAATCAGCCCCAGCATTTT.

Of note for this clonotype: Possible read error: a much larger clone is one base away. This rearrangement joins TRBV28 to TRBJ1-1, with D perhaps TRBD1 (6 bases). Germline V CDR1 and CDR2: MDHEN, SYDVKM. This CDR3 has 13 residues. This CDR3 reads CASRLTGYQGALF. The CDR3 DNA sequence: TGTGCCAGCAGATTAACAGGGTATCAAGGAGCTCTCTTT.